These 11 T cell receptor beta chains share one sample of origin, sequenced in a study of T-cell memory formation after mild COVID-19. TCRdb redid the calling of the 5' RACE reads with MiXCR, one entry per CDR3 protein. This table has about 200,000 distinct CDR3 sequences, just over 9.5% appearing once. The sample taken for sequencing was PBMCs or a T cell subset sorted from them (not recorded which). These receptors were taken from a man between 18 and 29 years old who had mild COVID-19 (a few samples of this study predate the infection). Cell type and time point are not known.

This clonotype has only a few counts. This chain joins TRBV24-1 and TRBJ2-2; no clear D gene. There are 14 residues in the CDR3. Trimming pared 3 bases from V and 6 bases from J, leaving 10 bases between. Germline V gene lookup returns CDR1 KGHDR and CDR2 SFDVKD. The CDR3 spells CATSDPNHPGELFF. The CDR3, as DNA: TGTGCCACCAGTGATCCGAATCATCCCGGGGAGCTGTTTTTT.

The chain couples TRBV3-1 to TRBJ2-3, with 13 bases identical to TRBD2. Germline loops: CDR1 LGHDT, CDR2 YNNKEL (reference sequence). The CDR3 totals 15 residues. Trimming removed 8 bases from V and 3 bases from J; junction bases left unmatched: 5. The CDR3: CASRLTSGGTDTQYF. CDR3 bases: TGTGCCAGCCGCCTGACTAGCGGGGGGACAGATACGCAGTATTTT.

This clonotype was seen more than once but under ten times. This rearrangement joins TRBV2 to TRBJ1-5, with 9 bases fitting TRBD1. The V segment lost 4 bases and the J segment 6 bases; nucleotides outside the gene matches: 4. The length of the CDR3 is 14 residues. In germline, CDR1 is SNHLY, CDR2 FYNNEI. The chain's CDR3 is CASSGTGGTQPQHF. CDR3 in DNA: TGTGCCAGCAGTGGTACAGGGGGCACTCAGCCCCAGCATTTT.

The chain joins TRBV12-3 or TRBV12-4 to TRBJ1-1; TRBD1 is a possible D gene (5 bases). This CDR3 is built from 15 residues. V dropped 6 bases and J dropped 3 bases, with 17 bases sitting between them. CDR3 region: CASSTRGGAYTEAFF. The CDR3 nucleotides are TGTGCCAGCAGCACACGAGGCGGGGCCTACACTGAAGCTTTCTTT.

CDR3 coding DNA: TGTGCCAGCAGCTTCGACTACAGGGGGGAGAATTCACCCCTCCACTTT. Encoded protein: CASSFDYRGENSPLHF. The rearrangement joins TRBV7-2 to TRBJ1-6, with 8 bases that match TRBD1. Unmatched junction bases numbered 8, after V lost 3 bases and J lost 7 bases. The CDR3 is 16 amino acids. Per germline, CDR1 SGHTA and CDR2 FQGNSA.

The sample holds many counts of this clonotype. The genes are TRBV11-2 and TRBJ1-1; a weak D match, TRBD1 (6 bases). The ends were cut back, 5 bases at V and 0 bases at J, with 10 bases in the middle. The CDR3 totals 14 residues. Germline V CDR1 and CDR2: SGHAT, FQNNGV. The CDR3 DNA follows: TGTGCCAGCAGCCCAGACAGGATGAACACTGAAGCTTTCTTT. It codes for CASSPDRMNTEAFF.

This clonotype was seen a few times. This rearrangement joins TRBV12-3 or TRBV12-4 to TRBJ2-7, with 7 bases fitting TRBD1. Germline trimming cut 6 bases from V and 2 bases from J; bases unmatched to any gene: 7. The CDR3 is made up of 14 amino acids. DNA for the CDR3: TGTGCCAGCAGAAAGGGACAGCATCCCTACGAGCAGTACTTC. The encoded protein is CASRKGQHPYEQYF.

The chain is built from TRBV5-6 and TRBJ1-1; D gene unclear. Germline assignment: CDR1 SGHDT and CDR2 YYEEEE. Trimming removed 6 bases from V and 8 bases from J, with 23 bases in between. The CDR3 length is 15 residues. The CDR3 here is CASTTLLRVEGEAFF. The CDR3 nucleotides are TGTGCCAGCACCACCCTCTTGCGCGTGGAGGGAGAAGCTTTCTTT.

A single count supports this clonotype. The chain recombines TRBV2 with TRBJ1-6, with D unresolved. V was pared by 2 bases and J by 0 bases, with 5 bases between. The germline gives CDR1 SNHLY, CDR2 FYNNEI. The CDR3 consists of 15 residues. This CDR3 is CASSEQSSYNSPLHF. The CDR3 nucleotides read TGTGCCAGCAGTGAACAGAGCTCCTATAATTCACCCCTCCACTTT.

The rearrangement links TRBV5-1 to TRBJ2-1; 8 positions match TRBD1. J gave up 3 bases and V 2 bases, and 7 bases lay outside the gene matches. The CDR3 consists of 16 residues. Germline values: CDR1 SGHRS, CDR2 YFSETQ. The CDR3, as DNA: TGCGCCAGCAGCTTAATGGGCGGGACAGGCTACAATGAGCAGTTCTTC. Its protein is CASSLMGGTGYNEQFF.

This clonotype was seen a handful of times. V usage is TRBV12-3 or TRBV12-4 and J usage is TRBJ2-1; D is possibly TRBD2 (7 bases). V was clipped by 7 bases and J by 2 bases, with 18 bases between them. The CDR3 runs 16 residues. CDR3 nucleotides: TGTGCCAGCAACCCAAGGGGGGGGATCCCCTACAATGAGCAGTTCTTC. It translates to CASNPRGGIPYNEQFF.